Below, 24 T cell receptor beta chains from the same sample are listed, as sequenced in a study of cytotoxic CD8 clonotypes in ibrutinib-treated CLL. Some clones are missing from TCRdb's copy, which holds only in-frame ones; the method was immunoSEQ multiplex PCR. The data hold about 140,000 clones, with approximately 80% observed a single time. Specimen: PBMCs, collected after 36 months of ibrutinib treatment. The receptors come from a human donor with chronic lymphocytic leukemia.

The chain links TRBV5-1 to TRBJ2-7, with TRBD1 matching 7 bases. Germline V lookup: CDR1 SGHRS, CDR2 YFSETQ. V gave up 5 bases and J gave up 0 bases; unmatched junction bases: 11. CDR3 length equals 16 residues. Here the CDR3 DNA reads TGCGCCAGCAGGCATGTATACAGGGGTTTCTCCTACGAGCAGTACTTC. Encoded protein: CASRHVYRGFSYEQYF.

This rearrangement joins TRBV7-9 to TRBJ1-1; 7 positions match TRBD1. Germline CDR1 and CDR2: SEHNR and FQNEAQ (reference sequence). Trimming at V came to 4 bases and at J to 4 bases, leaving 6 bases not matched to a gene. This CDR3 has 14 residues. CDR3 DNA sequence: TGTGCCAGCAGCTCCCGACAGGGCAGCACTGAAGCTTTCTTT. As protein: CASSSRQGSTEAFF.

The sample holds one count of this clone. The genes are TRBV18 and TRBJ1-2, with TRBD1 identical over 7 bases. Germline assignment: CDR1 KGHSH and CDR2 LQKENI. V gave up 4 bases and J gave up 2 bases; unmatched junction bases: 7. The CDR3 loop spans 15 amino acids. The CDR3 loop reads CASSQYDRANYGYTF. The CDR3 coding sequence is TGTGCCAGCTCACAATACGACAGGGCCAACTATGGCTACACCTTC.

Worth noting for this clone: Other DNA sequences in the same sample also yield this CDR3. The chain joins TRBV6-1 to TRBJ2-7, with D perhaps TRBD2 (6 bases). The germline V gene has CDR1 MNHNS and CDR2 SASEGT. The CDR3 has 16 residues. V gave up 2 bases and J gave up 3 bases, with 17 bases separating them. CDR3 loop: CASSERWASAHYEQYF. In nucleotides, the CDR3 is TGTGCCAGCAGTGAACGATGGGCTAGCGCCCACTACGAGCAGTACTTC.

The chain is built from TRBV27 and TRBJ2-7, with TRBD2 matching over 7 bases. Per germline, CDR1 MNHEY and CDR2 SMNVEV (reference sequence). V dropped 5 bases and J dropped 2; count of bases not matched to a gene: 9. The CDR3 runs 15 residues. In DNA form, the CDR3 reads TGTGCCAGCAGTCCCCACGGGGGGACTACCTACGAGCAGTACTTC. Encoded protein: CASSPHGGTTYEQYF.

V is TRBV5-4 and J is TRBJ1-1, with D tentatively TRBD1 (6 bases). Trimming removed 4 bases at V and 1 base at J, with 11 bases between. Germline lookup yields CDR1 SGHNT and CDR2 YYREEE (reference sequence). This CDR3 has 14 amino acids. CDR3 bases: TGTGCCAGCAGCGCTCCAGGGGAGAACACTGAAGCTTTCTTT. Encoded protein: CASSAPGENTEAFF.

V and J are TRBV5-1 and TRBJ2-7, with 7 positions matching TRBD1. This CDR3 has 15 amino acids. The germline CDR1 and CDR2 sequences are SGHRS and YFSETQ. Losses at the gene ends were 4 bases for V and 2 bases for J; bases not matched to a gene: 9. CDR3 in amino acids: CASSLLPTGAYEQYF. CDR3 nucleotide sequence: TGCGCCAGCAGCCTGCTACCCACAGGGGCCTACGAGCAGTACTTC.

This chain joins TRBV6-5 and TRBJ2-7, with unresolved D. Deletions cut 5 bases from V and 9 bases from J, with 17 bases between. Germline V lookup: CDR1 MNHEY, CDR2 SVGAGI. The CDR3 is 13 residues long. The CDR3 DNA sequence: TGTGCCAGCAGTCGACGGAGTCGAGTCGGGCAGTACTTC. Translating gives CASSRRSRVGQYF.

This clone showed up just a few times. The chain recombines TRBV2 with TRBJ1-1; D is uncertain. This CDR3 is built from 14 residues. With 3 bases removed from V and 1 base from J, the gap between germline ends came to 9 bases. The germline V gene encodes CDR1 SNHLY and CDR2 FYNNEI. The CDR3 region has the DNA TGTGCCAGCAGTGACTTGGGGTGGAACACTGAAGCTTTCTTT. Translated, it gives CASSDLGWNTEAFF.

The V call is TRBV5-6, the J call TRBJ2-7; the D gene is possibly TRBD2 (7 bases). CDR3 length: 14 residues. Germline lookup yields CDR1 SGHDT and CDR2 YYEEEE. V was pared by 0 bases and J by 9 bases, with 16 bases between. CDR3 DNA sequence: TGTGCCAGCAGCTTGGTGACCGGGGGGCAGGGGCAGTACTTC. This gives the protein CASSLVTGGQGQYF.

DNA for the CDR3: TGTGCCAGTAAGGGGACTAGCGGGGGGGCCTACAATGAGCAGTTCTTC. Translated: CASKGTSGGAYNEQFF. This chain uses TRBV19 with TRBJ2-1; 16 bases are shared with TRBD2. The CDR3 extends over 16 amino acids. V lost 7 bases to trimming and J lost 2 bases; unmatched junction nucleotides: 2. The germline CDR1 and CDR2 sequences are LNHDA and SQIVND (reference sequence).

The DNA for the CDR3 is TGTGCCAGCAGTTCTAGGGGGTGGGTAATAGGCTATGGCTACACCTTC. It translates to CASSSRGWVIGYGYTF. The J gene is TRBJ1-2, the V gene TRBV28, with a tentative D call TRBD1 (6 bases). Trimming stripped 4 bases from V and 4 bases from J, with 19 bases between. Germline assignment: CDR1 MDHEN and CDR2 SYDVKM. This CDR3 is 16 amino acids long.

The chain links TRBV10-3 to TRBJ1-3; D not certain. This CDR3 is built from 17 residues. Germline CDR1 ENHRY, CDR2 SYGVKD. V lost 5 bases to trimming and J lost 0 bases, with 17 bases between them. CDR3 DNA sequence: TGTGCCATCAGTCTGCAATTACAGATCAGCTCTGGAAACACCATATATTTT. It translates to CAISLQLQISSGNTIYF.

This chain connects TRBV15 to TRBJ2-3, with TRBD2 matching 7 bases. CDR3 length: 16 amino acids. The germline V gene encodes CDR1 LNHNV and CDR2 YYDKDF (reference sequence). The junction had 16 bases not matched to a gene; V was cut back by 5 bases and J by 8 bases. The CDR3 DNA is TGTGCCACCAGCGGGGGACTACCATTTGAGCGGGCTACGCAGTATTTT. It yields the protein CATSGGLPFERATQYF.

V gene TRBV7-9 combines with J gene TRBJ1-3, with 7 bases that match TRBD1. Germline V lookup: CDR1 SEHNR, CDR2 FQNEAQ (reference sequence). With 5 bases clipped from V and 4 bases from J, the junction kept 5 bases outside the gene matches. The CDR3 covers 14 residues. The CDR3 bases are TGTGCCAGCAGCAGAGGGGGCGCCGGAAACACCATATATTTT. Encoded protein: CASSRGGAGNTIYF.

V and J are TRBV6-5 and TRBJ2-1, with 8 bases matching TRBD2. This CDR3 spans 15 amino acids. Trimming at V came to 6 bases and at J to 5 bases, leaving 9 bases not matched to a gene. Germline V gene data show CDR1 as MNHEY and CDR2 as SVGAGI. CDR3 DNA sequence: TGTGCCAGCAGGGGCCCCAGCGGGAGACACAATGAGCAGTTCTTC. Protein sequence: CASRGPSGRHNEQFF.

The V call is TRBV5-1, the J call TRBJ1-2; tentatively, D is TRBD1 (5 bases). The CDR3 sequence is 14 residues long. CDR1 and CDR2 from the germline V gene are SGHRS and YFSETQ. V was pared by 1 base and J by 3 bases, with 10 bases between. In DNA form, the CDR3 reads TGCGCCAGCAGCTTGTGGGGACTCGACTATGGCTACACCTTC. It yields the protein CASSLWGLDYGYTF.

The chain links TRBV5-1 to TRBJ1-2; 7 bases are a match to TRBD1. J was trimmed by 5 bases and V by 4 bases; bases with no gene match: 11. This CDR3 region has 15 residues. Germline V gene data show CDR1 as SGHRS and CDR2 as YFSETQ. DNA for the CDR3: TGCGCCAGCAGCCCGACAGGGCCCCAAATATATGGCTACACCTTC. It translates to CASSPTGPQIYGYTF.

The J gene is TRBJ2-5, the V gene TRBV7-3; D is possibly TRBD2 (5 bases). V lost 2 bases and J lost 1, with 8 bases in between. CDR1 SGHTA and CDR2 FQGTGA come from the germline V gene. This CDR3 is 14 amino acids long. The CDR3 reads CASSLGGGQETQYF. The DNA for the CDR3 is TGTGCCAGCAGCTTAGGCGGAGGCCAAGAGACCCAGTACTTC.

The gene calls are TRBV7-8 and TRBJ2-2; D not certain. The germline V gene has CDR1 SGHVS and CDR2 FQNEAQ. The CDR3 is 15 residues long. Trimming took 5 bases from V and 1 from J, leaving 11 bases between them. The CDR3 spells CASSPAPGNTGELFF. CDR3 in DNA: TGTGCCAGCAGCCCAGCCCCGGGGAACACCGGGGAGCTGTTTTTT. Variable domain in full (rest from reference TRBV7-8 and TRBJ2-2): GAGVSQSPRYKVAKRGQDVALRCDPISGHVSLFWYQQALGQGPEFLTYFQNEAQLDKSGLPSDRFFAERPEGSVSTLKIQRTQQEDSAVYLCASSPAPGNTGELFFGEGSRLTVL.

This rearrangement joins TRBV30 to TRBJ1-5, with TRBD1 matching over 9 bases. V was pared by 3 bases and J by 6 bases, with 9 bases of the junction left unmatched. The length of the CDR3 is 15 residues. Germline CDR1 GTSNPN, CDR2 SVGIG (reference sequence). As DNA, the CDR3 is TGTGCCTGGAGCCGAATCACAGGGGGCGGTCAGCCCCAGCATTTT. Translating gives CAWSRITGGGQPQHF.

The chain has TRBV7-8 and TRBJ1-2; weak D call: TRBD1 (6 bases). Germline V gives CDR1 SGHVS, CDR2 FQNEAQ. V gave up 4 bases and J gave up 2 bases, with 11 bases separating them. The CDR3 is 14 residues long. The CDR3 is CASSSRTENYGYTF. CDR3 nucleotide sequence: TGTGCCAGCAGCTCCAGGACAGAAAACTATGGCTACACCTTC.

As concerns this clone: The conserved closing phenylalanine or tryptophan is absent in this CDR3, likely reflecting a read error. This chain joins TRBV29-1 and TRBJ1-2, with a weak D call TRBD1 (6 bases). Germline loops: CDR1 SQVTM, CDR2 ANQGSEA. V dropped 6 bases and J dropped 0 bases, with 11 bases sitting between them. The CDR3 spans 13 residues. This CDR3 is CSVHREANYGYTV. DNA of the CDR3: TGCAGCGTCCACAGGGAAGCTAACTATGGCTACACCGTC.

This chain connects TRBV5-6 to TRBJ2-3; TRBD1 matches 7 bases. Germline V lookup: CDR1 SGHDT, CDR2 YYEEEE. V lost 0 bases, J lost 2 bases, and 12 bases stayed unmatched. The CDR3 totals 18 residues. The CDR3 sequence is CASSLVTGLGRATDTQYF. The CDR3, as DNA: TGTGCCAGCAGCTTGGTGACAGGGTTAGGAAGGGCCACAGATACGCAGTATTTT.